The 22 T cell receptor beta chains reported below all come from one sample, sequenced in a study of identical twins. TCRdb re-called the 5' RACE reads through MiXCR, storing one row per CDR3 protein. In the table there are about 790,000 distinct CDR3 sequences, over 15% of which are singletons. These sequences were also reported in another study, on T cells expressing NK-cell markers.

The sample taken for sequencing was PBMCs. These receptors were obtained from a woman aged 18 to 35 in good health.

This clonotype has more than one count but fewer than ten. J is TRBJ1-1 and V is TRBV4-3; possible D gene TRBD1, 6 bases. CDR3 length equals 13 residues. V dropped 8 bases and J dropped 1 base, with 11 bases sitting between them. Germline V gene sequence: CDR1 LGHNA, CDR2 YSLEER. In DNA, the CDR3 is TGCGCCAGCCAAGGACAGACGAACACTGAAGCTTTCTTT. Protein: CASQGQTNTEAFF.

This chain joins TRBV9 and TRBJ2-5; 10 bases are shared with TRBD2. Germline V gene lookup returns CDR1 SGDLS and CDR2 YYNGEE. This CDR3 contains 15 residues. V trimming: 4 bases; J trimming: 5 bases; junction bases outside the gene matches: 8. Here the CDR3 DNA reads TGTGCCAGCAGCACAAGCGGGAGGGCCGGTGAGACCCAGTACTTC. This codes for CASSTSGRAGETQYF.

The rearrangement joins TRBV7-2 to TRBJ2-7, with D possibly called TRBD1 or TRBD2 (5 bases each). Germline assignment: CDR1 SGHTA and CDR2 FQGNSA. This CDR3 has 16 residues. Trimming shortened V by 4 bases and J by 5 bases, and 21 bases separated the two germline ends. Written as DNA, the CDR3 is TGTGCCAGCAGCTCGATACCCTCCGGGACGGTGGACGAGCAGTACTTC. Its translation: CASSSIPSGTVDEQYF.

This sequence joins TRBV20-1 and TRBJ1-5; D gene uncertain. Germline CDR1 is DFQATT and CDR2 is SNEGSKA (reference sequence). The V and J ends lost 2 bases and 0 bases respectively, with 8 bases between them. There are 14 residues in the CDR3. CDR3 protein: CSARTGLSNQPQHF. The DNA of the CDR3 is TGCAGTGCTAGAACCGGACTTAGCAATCAGCCCCAGCATTTT.

The CDR3, as DNA: TGTGCCTGGGGACAGGGGTCAAGGAATGAGCAGTTCTTC. This codes for CAWGQGSRNEQFF. V usage is TRBV30 and J usage is TRBJ2-1; 9 nucleotides match TRBD1. V lost 5 bases to trimming and J lost 7 bases; unmatched junction nucleotides: 6. CDR1 is GTSNPN and CDR2 is SVGIG in the germline V gene (reference sequence). The CDR3 is 13 amino acids. The variable domain in full, with the rest retrieved from reference TRBV30 and TRBJ2-1, is SQTIHQWPATLVQPVGSPLSLECTVEGTSNPNLYWYRQAAGRGLQLLFYSVGIGQISSEVPQNLSASRPQDRQFILSSKKLLLSDSGFYLCAWGQGSRNEQFFGPGTRLTVL.

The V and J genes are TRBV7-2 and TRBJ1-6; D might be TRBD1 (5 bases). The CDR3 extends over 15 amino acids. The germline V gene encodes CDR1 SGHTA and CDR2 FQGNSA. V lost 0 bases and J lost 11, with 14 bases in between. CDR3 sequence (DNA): TGTGCCAGCAGCTTAGCCACAGCCGGGGGTCCACCCCTCCACTTT. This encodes CASSLATAGGPPLHF.

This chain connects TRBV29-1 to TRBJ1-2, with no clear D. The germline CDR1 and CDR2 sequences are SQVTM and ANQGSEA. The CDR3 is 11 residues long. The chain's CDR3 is CSGRNNYGYTF. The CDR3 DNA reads TGCTCCGGACGGAATAACTATGGCTACACCTTC.

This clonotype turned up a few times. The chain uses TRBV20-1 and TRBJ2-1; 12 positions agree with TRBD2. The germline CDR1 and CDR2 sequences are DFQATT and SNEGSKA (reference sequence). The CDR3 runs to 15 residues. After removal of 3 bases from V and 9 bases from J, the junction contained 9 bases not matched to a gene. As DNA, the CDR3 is TGCAGTGCTAGGGGACTAGCGGGTTATCCGTCTGAGCAGTTCTTC. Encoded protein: CSARGLAGYPSEQFF.

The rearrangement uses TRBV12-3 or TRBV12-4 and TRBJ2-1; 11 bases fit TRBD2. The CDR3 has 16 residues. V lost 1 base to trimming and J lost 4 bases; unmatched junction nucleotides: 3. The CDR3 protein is CASSLGSSGRYNEQFF. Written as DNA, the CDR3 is TGTGCCAGCAGTTTAGGGTCTAGCGGGAGGTACAATGAGCAGTTCTTC.

In DNA, the CDR3 is TGTGCCAGCAGTATGACACTCCACAATGAGCAGTTCTTC. Translated: CASSMTLHNEQFF. The chain links TRBV12-3 or TRBV12-4 to TRBJ2-1; D unclear. The CDR3 sequence is 13 residues long. V lost 5 bases, J lost 5 bases, and 10 bases lay in between.

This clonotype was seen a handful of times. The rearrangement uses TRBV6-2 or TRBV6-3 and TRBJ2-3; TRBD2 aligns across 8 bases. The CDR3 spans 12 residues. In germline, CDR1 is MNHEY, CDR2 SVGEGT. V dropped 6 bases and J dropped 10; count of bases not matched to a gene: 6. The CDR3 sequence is CASRTSDSPQYF. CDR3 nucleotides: TGTGCCAGCAGGACTAGCGACTCCCCGCAGTATTTT.

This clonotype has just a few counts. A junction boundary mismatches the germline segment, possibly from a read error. DNA of the CDR3: TGTGCTAGCAGCGCAACAGGGGATCCCGCAGATACGCAGTATTTT. Amino acid sequence: CASSATGDPADTQYF. The V gene is TRBV7-7, the J gene TRBJ2-3, with 7 bases lining up with TRBD1. The CDR3 has 15 amino acids. The V gene's germline CDR1 is SSHAT and CDR2 FNYEAQ (reference sequence).

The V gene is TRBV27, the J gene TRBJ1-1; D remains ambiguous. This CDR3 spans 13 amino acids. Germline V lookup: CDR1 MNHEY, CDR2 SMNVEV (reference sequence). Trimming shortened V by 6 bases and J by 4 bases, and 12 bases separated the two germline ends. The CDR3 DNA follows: TGTGCCAGCAGCCTATATTGGGCCACTGAAGCTTTCTTT. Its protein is CASSLYWATEAFF.

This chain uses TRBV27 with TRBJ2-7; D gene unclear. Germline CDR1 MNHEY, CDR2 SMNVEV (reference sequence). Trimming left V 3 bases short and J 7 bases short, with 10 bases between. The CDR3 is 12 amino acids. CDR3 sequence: CASSFRFQEQYF. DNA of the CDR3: TGTGCCAGCAGTTTTCGGTTTCAGGAGCAGTACTTC.

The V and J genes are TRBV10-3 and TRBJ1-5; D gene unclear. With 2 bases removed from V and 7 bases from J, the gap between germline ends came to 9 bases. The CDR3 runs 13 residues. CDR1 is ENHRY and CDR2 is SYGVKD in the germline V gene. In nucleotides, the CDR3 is TGTGCCATCAGTGAGAAGGGAGGCCAGCCCCAGCATTTT. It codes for CAISEKGGQPQHF.

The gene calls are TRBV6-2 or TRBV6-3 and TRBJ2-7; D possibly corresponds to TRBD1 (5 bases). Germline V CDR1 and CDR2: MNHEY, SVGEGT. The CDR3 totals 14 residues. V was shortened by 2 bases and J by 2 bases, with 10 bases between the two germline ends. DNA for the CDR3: TGTGCCAGCAGTTACGCAGGGATTGCCTACGAGCAGTACTTC. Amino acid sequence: CASSYAGIAYEQYF.

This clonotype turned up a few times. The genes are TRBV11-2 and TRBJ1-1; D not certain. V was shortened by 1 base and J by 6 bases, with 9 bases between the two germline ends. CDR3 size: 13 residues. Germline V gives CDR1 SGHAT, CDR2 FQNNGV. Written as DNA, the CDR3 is TGTGCCAGCAGCTTAGTCCCCCCAGCTGAAGCTTTCTTT. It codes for CASSLVPPAEAFF.

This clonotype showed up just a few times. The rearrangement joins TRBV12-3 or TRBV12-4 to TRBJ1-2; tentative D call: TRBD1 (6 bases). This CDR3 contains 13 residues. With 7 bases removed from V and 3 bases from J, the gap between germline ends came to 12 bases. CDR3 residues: CASTPQGYYGYTF. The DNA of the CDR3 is TGTGCCAGCACCCCTCAGGGGTACTATGGCTACACCTTC.

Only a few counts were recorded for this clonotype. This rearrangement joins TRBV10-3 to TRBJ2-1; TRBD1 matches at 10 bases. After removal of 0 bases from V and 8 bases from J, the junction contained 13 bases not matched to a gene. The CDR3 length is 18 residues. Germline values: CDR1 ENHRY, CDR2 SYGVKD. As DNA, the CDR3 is TGTGCCATCAGTGAGTCATATAATCCGGGACAGGGGCACTATGAGCAGTTCTTC. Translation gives CAISESYNPGQGHYEQFF.

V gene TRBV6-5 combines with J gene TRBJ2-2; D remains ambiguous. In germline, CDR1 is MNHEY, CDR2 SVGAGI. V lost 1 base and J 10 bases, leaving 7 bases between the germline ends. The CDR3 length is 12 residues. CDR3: CASSYWGKELFF. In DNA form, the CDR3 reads TGTGCCAGCAGTTACTGGGGAAAGGAGCTGTTTTTT.

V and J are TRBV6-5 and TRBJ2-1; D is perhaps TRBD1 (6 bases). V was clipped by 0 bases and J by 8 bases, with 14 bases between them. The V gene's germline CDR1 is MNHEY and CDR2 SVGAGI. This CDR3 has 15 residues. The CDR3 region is CASSYSGHFFDEQFF. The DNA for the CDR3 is TGTGCCAGCAGTTACTCGGGACACTTCTTCGATGAGCAGTTCTTC.

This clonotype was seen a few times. This CDR3 reads CASSPRGLAGTYTDTQYF. The CDR3 nucleotides are TGTGCCAGCAGCCCACGAGGACTAGCGGGGACCTACACAGATACGCAGTATTTT. The chain links TRBV11-2 to TRBJ2-3; 12 bases agree with TRBD2. This CDR3 is built from 18 residues. V dropped 5 bases and J dropped 2; count of bases not matched to a gene: 11. The germline CDR1 and CDR2 sequences are SGHAT and FQNNGV.